A single sample is the source of the 29 T cell receptor beta chains below, sequenced in a study of blood T cell repertoires in COVID-19. TCRdb keeps only in-frame clones here, not all; method: immunoSEQ multiplex PCR. The data contain 200,000 to 250,000 clones, 70% to 90% of them singletons. Input material: peripheral blood. All receptors come from a man between 25 and 39 years old with COVID-19, enrolled during active disease.

The rearrangement joins TRBV2 to TRBJ2-5, with D tentatively TRBD2 (6 bases). Germline loops: CDR1 SNHLY, CDR2 FYNNEI. The CDR3 is 14 amino acids. Trimming removed 2 bases from V and 11 bases from J, with 18 bases in between. CDR3 amino acids: CASSEQAAEGGQYF. In DNA form, the CDR3 reads TGTGCCAGCAGTGAACAGGCTGCCGAAGGAGGGCAGTACTTC.

V is TRBV27 and J is TRBJ2-7; no definite D call. There are 14 residues in the CDR3. CDR1 MNHEY and CDR2 SMNVEV come from the germline V gene (reference sequence). Trimming took off 3 bases at V and 5 bases at J, with 14 bases between the two ends. Written as DNA, the CDR3 is TGTGCCAGCAGTTTTCGAGGTCGGCTGGACGAGCAGTACTTC. Translated, it gives CASSFRGRLDEQYF.

The rearrangement links TRBV6-5 to TRBJ1-5, with D perhaps matching TRBD1 (6 bases). The V end was cut by 5 bases, the J end by 1 base, with 12 bases between. From germline, CDR1 is MNHEY and CDR2 SVGAGI. CDR3 length equals 15 residues. CDR3 sequence reads: CASSRIQGSNQPQHF. CDR3 nucleotides: TGTGCCAGCAGTCGCATACAGGGAAGCAATCAGCCCCAGCATTTT.

This clone was seen a single time. V usage is TRBV20-1 and J usage is TRBJ2-5, with D perhaps matching TRBD1 (5 bases). This CDR3 region has 11 residues. Germline CDR1 DFQATT, CDR2 SNEGSKA (reference sequence). Trimming stripped 8 bases from V and 4 bases from J, with 11 bases between. In DNA, the CDR3 is TGCAGTACCAAAAGGGGAGAGACCCAGTACTTC. It yields the protein CSTKRGETQYF.

This chain joins TRBV7-9 and TRBJ1-5; D perhaps matches TRBD1 (5 bases). In germline, CDR1 is SEHNR, CDR2 FQNEAQ (reference sequence). The CDR3 is made up of 15 amino acids. V lost 4 bases and J lost 1, with 11 bases in between. CDR3 sequence (DNA): TGTGCCAGCAGCTCGGACATGTTAAGCAATCAGCCCCAGCATTTT. As protein: CASSSDMLSNQPQHF.

V gene TRBV24-1 combines with J gene TRBJ2-1; 16 nucleotides agree with TRBD2. CDR3 length: 18 amino acids. Germline CDR1 KGHDR, CDR2 SFDVKD. The V segment lost 3 bases and the J segment 4 bases; nucleotides outside the gene matches: 5. CDR3 coding DNA: TGTGCCACCAGTGATCCGGGACTAGCGGGAGGGGTGTACAATGAGCAGTTCTTC. It yields the protein CATSDPGLAGGVYNEQFF.

The gene calls are TRBV6-5 and TRBJ1-1; tentative D call: TRBD1 (5 bases). The V and J ends lost 7 bases and 4 bases respectively, with 16 bases between them. The CDR3 is 14 residues long. Per germline, CDR1 MNHEY and CDR2 SVGAGI. CDR3 region: CASKGRATGTEAFF. The CDR3 bases are TGTGCCAGCAAGGGTAGAGCCACAGGCACTGAAGCTTTCTTT.

The chain couples TRBV19 to TRBJ2-1, with 12 nucleotides matching TRBD2. Germline V CDR1 and CDR2: LNHDA, SQIVND (reference sequence). The CDR3 extends over 14 amino acids. With V trimmed by 3 bases and J by 10 bases, 4 bases remained unmatched. The CDR3 region is CASSIIGLAGEQFF. The CDR3 DNA reads TGTGCCAGTAGTATTATAGGACTAGCGGGGGAGCAGTTCTTC.

This chain connects TRBV18 to TRBJ1-1; possibly TRBD1 for D (5 bases). The CDR3 runs to 13 residues. From germline, CDR1 is KGHSH and CDR2 LQKENI. Trimming shortened V by 1 base and J by 8 bases, and 11 bases separated the two germline ends. The CDR3 nucleotides are TGTGCCAGCTCACCACGAAAGGACATGGAAGCTTTCTTT. Amino acids: CASSPRKDMEAFF.

This clone was observed a single time. The gene calls are TRBV4-2 and TRBJ2-7; tentatively, D is TRBD2 (5 bases). Trimming removed 4 bases at V and 0 bases at J, with 13 bases between. Germline CDR1 is LGHNA and CDR2 is YNFKEQ. The CDR3 is 15 residues long. Written as DNA, the CDR3 is TGTGCCAGCAGCCTCTCCTTCGAGGGCTCCTACGAGCAGTACTTC. Protein: CASSLSFEGSYEQYF.

The chain carries TRBV6-2 or TRBV6-3 and TRBJ2-5; 12 bases match TRBD2. J was trimmed by 4 bases and V by 2 bases; bases with no gene match: 11. The CDR3 runs to 18 residues. CDR1 and CDR2 (germline): MNHEY, SVGEGT. CDR3 loop: CASSYPRTSGVPSETQYF. In DNA, the CDR3 is TGTGCCAGCAGTTACCCCCGGACTAGCGGGGTGCCCTCAGAGACCCAGTACTTC.

This rearrangement joins TRBV7-6 to TRBJ2-1; possible D gene TRBD1, 6 bases. The CDR3 loop spans 12 amino acids. The V gene's germline CDR1 is SGHVS and CDR2 FNYEAQ. V lost 4 bases, J lost 12 bases, and 13 bases lay in between. CDR3 amino acids: CASSSDTGRQFF. The CDR3 DNA reads TGTGCCAGCAGCTCTGACACAGGGCGGCAGTTCTTC.

Here the CDR3 DNA reads TGTGCCAGTAGTACCTATTTCCGGAGCTCCTACAATGAGCAGTTCTTC. This sequence encodes CASSTYFRSSYNEQFF. This chain uses TRBV19 with TRBJ2-1, with D unclear. Germline CDR1 reads LNHDA; CDR2 reads SQIVND (reference sequence). CDR3 length: 16 residues. The germline V and J ends were trimmed by 4 bases and 0 bases, with 13 bases remaining between them.

The rearrangement links TRBV3-1 (or the pseudogene TRBV3-2) to TRBJ1-5; 11 bases align to TRBD1. V lost 0 bases and J lost 6; bases outside the gene matches: 4. Germline V gene lookup returns CDR1 LGHDT and CDR2 YNNKEL (reference sequence). This CDR3 has 16 residues. CDR3 sequence (DNA): TGTGCCAGCAGCCAAGACCGGACAGGGGGCGTTCAGCCCCAGCATTTT. Its protein product is CASSQDRTGGVQPQHF.

The chain links TRBV5-6 to TRBJ2-7; the D gene is possibly TRBD1 (5 bases). The CDR3 spans 12 residues. The germline gives CDR1 SGHDT, CDR2 YYEEEE. Trimming shortened V by 5 bases and J by 3 bases, and 9 bases separated the two germline ends. The CDR3 DNA is TGTGCCAGCAGTAGACAGTTCTACGAGCAGTACTTC. The encoded protein is CASSRQFYEQYF.

The chain couples TRBV28 to TRBJ2-7; 8 bases map to TRBD1. Germline V gene data show CDR1 as MDHEN and CDR2 as SYDVKM. The trim removed 6 bases at V and 3 bases at J, leaving 13 bases unmatched. The CDR3 extends over 16 amino acids. CDR3 loop: CASRPNRDRFFYEQYF. The CDR3 DNA reads as TGTGCCAGCAGACCAAATCGGGACAGGTTTTTCTACGAGCAGTACTTC.

The chain carries TRBV24-1 and TRBJ2-2; D unclear. The CDR3 covers 15 residues. V was clipped by 4 bases and J by 7 bases, with 15 bases between them. Germline V gene lookup returns CDR1 KGHDR and CDR2 SFDVKD. CDR3 residues: CATSDPRFPGGELFF. Written as DNA, the CDR3 is TGTGCCACCAGTGACCCCCGCTTTCCGGGCGGGGAGCTGTTTTTT.

The V and J genes are TRBV27 and TRBJ1-4, with 8 bases aligning to TRBD1. Losses at the gene ends were 5 bases for V and 4 bases for J; bases not matched to a gene: 6. The CDR3 has 15 residues. CDR1 is MNHEY and CDR2 is SMNVEV in the germline V gene (reference sequence). DNA for the CDR3: TGTGCCAGCAGTAGAGGGACAGGAGGTAATGAAAAACTGTTTTTT. This encodes CASSRGTGGNEKLFF.

The chain couples TRBV4-1 to TRBJ1-6; tentative D call: TRBD1 (6 bases). CDR3 size: 17 residues. From germline, CDR1 is MGHRA and CDR2 YSYEKL. Trimming shortened V by 0 bases and J by 7 bases, and 16 bases separated the two germline ends. Written as DNA, the CDR3 is TGCGCCAGCAGCCAAGATAGTAGGCAACAGGGAAATTCACCCCTCCACTTT. Translating gives CASSQDSRQQGNSPLHF.

The chain uses TRBV10-3 and TRBJ1-2, with TRBD1 identical over 8 bases. J lost 2 bases, V lost 7 bases, and 3 bases had no gene match. CDR1 ENHRY and CDR2 SYGVKD come from the germline V gene. This CDR3 region has 13 residues. CDR3 DNA: TGTGCCATCACCAGACAGGGGAACTATGGCTACACCTTC. This gives the protein CAITRQGNYGYTF.

The chain recombines TRBV7-9 with TRBJ2-1, with 8 bases lining up with TRBD2. The CDR3 has 17 residues. The ends lost 5 bases at V and 2 bases at J; junction bases unmatched: 11. Germline CDR1 SEHNR, CDR2 FQNEAQ (reference sequence). The CDR3 coding sequence is TGTGCCAGCAGCGGCAGGGCTAGCGGGCCCCCCTACAATGAGCAGTTCTTC. This translates into CASSGRASGPPYNEQFF.

The V gene is TRBV7-2, the J gene TRBJ2-1, with TRBD1 matching 9 bases. Germline lookup yields CDR1 SGHTA and CDR2 FQGNSA. This CDR3 is 14 amino acids long. V was clipped by 4 bases and J by 8 bases; unmatched bases: 6. CDR3 in DNA: TGTGCCAGCAGCTCCGGGACAGGGCTTCATGAGCAGTTCTTC. This encodes CASSSGTGLHEQFF.

This clone was seen only once. V is TRBV4-2 and J is TRBJ1-1, with D unclear. Per germline, CDR1 LGHNA and CDR2 YNFKEQ. The CDR3 has 14 residues. V lost 0 bases, J lost 0 bases, and 5 bases lay in between. CDR3: CASSQDLVNTEAFF. The CDR3 DNA reads as TGTGCCAGCAGCCAAGATTTAGTGAACACTGAAGCTTTCTTT.

Regarding this clone: The sample holds other DNA sequences that translate to the same CDR3. The chain is built from TRBV6-5 and TRBJ2-7, with 9 bases identical to TRBD2. Germline V gene data show CDR1 as MNHEY and CDR2 as SVGAGI. The junction had 7 bases not matched to a gene; V was cut back by 0 bases and J by 4 bases. The CDR3 totals 16 residues. The CDR3 protein is CASSYSSGGSSYEQYF. The CDR3 DNA reads as TGTGCCAGCAGTTACTCGAGCGGGGGGTCCAGTTACGAGCAGTACTTC.

This chain links TRBV28 with TRBJ1-1; 9 nucleotides match TRBD1. This CDR3 is built from 15 residues. With V trimmed by 5 bases and J by 4 bases, 8 bases remained unmatched. In germline, CDR1 is MDHEN, CDR2 SYDVKM. CDR3 DNA: TGTGCCAGCAGTCCCGGGACAGGGTGGGGCACTGAAGCTTTCTTT. Its translation is CASSPGTGWGTEAFF.

The chain joins TRBV14 to TRBJ1-1; D not certain. Per the germline V gene, CDR1 is SGHDN and CDR2 is FVKESK. Trimming pared 1 base from V and 8 bases from J, leaving 8 bases between. This CDR3 comprises 12 residues. The CDR3 region has the DNA TGTGCCAGCAGCCAAGCATGGAGGGAAGCTTTCTTT. As protein: CASSQAWREAFF.

The CDR3, as DNA: TGCGCCAGCAGCCCGGGACTAGCGGGCGTTTTTTCCTACGAGCAGTACTTC. This translates into CASSPGLAGVFSYEQYF. The chain couples TRBV5-1 to TRBJ2-7; 12 bases map to TRBD2. Germline lookup yields CDR1 SGHRS and CDR2 YFSETQ. The ends lost 4 bases at V and 1 base at J; junction bases unmatched: 9. The CDR3 runs to 17 residues.

This chain uses TRBV6-5 with TRBJ1-1; D is unclear. Looked up from germline, CDR1 is MNHEY and CDR2 is SVGAGI. The CDR3 is 14 amino acids. Trimming shortened V by 2 bases and J by 1 base, and 8 bases separated the two germline ends. The CDR3 sequence is CASSYQFKNTEAFF. CDR3 sequence (DNA): TGTGCCAGCAGTTACCAATTCAAGAACACTGAAGCTTTCTTT.

The chain uses TRBV30 and TRBJ2-3; 7 positions agree with TRBD1. The CDR3 spans 14 residues. The germline V gene has CDR1 GTSNPN and CDR2 SVGIG (reference sequence). V lost 0 bases and J lost 3; bases outside the gene matches: 3. The CDR3 region is CAWSVRGWTDTQYF. The CDR3 region has the DNA TGTGCCTGGAGTGTCAGGGGGTGGACAGATACGCAGTATTTT.